This is a list of T cell receptor beta chains from one sample in a study of tumor and adjacent non-tumor tissue in lung cancer. TCRdb used MiXCR to reprocess the multiplex PCR reads, holding one entry per CDR3 protein. Here the sample spans 200,000 to 250,000 distinct CDR3 sequences, over 55% being singletons. The source material was lung tumor tissue. The receptors shown here come from a man aged 55 to 70 with non-small cell lung cancer. Each CDR3 is given with its conserved first and last residue. The order of the fields is V gene, clone size, J gene, CDR3 protein. Clone sizes are given selectively: once, few, many, or a class where the clone is expanded.

>TRBV5-1|many|TRBJ2-1
CASSPGSRGDEQFF
>TRBV24-1|NA|TRBJ2-1
CATSDPGTSGGNEQFF
>TRBV6-1|NA|TRBJ2-3
CTRSEGPQGGDTQYF
>TRBV4-2|NA|TRBJ2-1
CASSQDRVPCDEQFF
>TRBV6-2/TRBV6-3|NA|TRBJ2-1
CASTTGGGVNEHIF
>TRBV20-1|NA|TRBJ2-5
CSVRALGQPYQETQYF
>TRBV20-1|NA|TRBJ1-1
CSAPDRGLNTEAFF
>TRBV7-9|NA|TRBJ1-2
CASSFQGSGGYTF
>TRBV11-3|many|TRBJ2-5
CASSLVRQETQYF
>TRBV28|NA|TRBJ2-7
CASNWCNSYEQYF
>TRBV12-3/TRBV12-4|once|TRBJ1-2
CASCWWDGNGYIF
>TRBV11-1|NA|TRBJ1-2
CANSHRGSGYGYTF
>TRBV7-9|NA|TRBJ1-1
CASSLRGGGQTEAFF
>TRBV20-1|NA|TRBJ1-5
CSTTSTGSNQPQHF
>TRBV4-3|NA|TRBJ1-1
CASSQDVPGSSVTEASF
>TRBV11-2|few|TRBJ2-6
CASGLVPKDRPYVANVLTF
>TRBV7-8|NA|TRBJ2-7
CASSPLGNRGREYEQYF
>TRBV10-2|few|TRBJ1-6
CASSDPNSPLRF
>TRBV12-3/TRBV12-4|NA|TRBJ2-3
CASSLARGITDTQYF
>TRBV12-3/TRBV12-4|NA|TRBJ1-5
CASRTGDNQPQHF
>TRBV20-1|many|TRBJ2-3
CSAMRAGRTDTQYF
>TRBV29-1|many|TRBJ2-2
CSAGRRDTGELFF
>TRBV11-3|NA|TRBJ2-6
CAGSLVGQASGASALTF
>TRBV20-1|many|TRBJ1-5
CSARDGARVRSNQPQHF
>TRBV11-2|NA|TRBJ1-3
CTSSLEVSGNTIYF
>TRBV6-5|NA|TRBJ2-3
CASSLQLAETDMQYF
>TRBV12-3/TRBV12-4|NA|TRBJ1-1
CASTFGQGRAEAFF
>TRBV11-2|few|TRBJ1-1
CASSSDRNTEAFF
>TRBV11-2|few|TRBJ1-2
CVSSLLGRGDTF
>TRBV4-1|NA|TRBJ1-2
CASSQERWGGGYTF
>TRBV5-5|NA|TRBJ1-1
CASSFSYRHRKNTEAFF
>TRBV29-1|many|TRBJ2-7
CSVISRRGGGGEQYF
>TRBV29-1|NA|TRBJ2-3
CSGRGTSGATNTQYF
>TRBV11-3|NA|TRBJ2-7
CASSPPQGRTGSYEQYF
>TRBV6-1|NA|TRBJ1-5
CASRPGGVYSSQPQHF
>TRBV4-2|NA|TRBJ1-1
CAGSPPGQLNTEAFF
>TRBV2|few|TRBJ1-2
CASSETGYGYTF
>TRBV6-5|many|TRBJ1-6
CASSSQGTGDSPLHF
>TRBV7-8|once|TRBJ2-7
CVSSLMVPAYGQYF
>TRBV11-2|NA|TRBJ2-6
CVSSLVLKDSPSGANVLTF
>TRBV7-9|NA|TRBJ1-6
CASSLGGIQNSPLHF
>TRBV6-5|many|TRBJ1-6
CASSYSGNSPLHF
>TRBV4-2|once|TRBJ2-5
CANSQDTADQETQYF
>TRBV11-3|once|TRBJ2-1
CASSFTSGTRNEQFF
>TRBV11-3|NA|TRBJ1-4
CASSATGTERDKLFF
>TRBV4-3|many|TRBJ2-1
CASSQETTGYNEQFF
>TRBV11-2|once|TRBJ1-1
CASSVLGQQNSEAFF
>TRBV24-1|NA|TRBJ2-3
CATSAAGWTSDTQYF
>TRBV10-1|NA|TRBJ2-2
CASSDGHLSANTGELFF
>TRBV20-1|many|TRBJ1-4
CSARVAANEKLFF
>TRBV12-3/TRBV12-4|NA|TRBJ2-1
CASSLRGTGHNELFF
>TRBV20-1|NA|TRBJ1-1
CSASSATEAFF